One and the same sample provided the 12 T cell receptor beta chains below, sequenced in a study of blood T cell repertoires in COVID-19. Data came from immunoSEQ multiplex PCR; TCRdb stores just in-frame clones and leaves some out. The sample carries 55,000 or so clones, about four fifths recorded once. The sequenced sample consisted of peripheral blood. The receptors stem from a human donor in a cohort sampled during active or convalescent COVID-19.

V usage is TRBV24-1 and J usage is TRBJ2-7; tentative D call: TRBD1 (5 bases). This CDR3 contains 14 residues. Trimming took 7 bases from V and 2 from J, leaving 14 bases between them. Germline CDR1 reads KGHDR; CDR2 reads SFDVKD. CDR3 coding DNA: TGTGCCACCAGCACATCCAGGGCTCCCTACGAGCAGTACTTC. Translating it yields CATSTSRAPYEQYF.

The chain has TRBV30 and TRBJ2-1; 7 bases match TRBD2. Germline CDR1 GTSNPN, CDR2 SVGIG (reference sequence). J was trimmed by 7 bases and V by 1 base; bases with no gene match: 13. The CDR3 consists of 16 residues. The CDR3: CAWSEVGGKGYNEQFF. CDR3 coding DNA: TGTGCCTGGAGTGAAGTGGGGGGGAAAGGATATAATGAGCAGTTCTTC. The complete variable domain, with remaining parts taken from reference TRBV30 and TRBJ2-1, reads SQTIHQWPATLVQPVGSPLSLECTVEGTSNPNLYWYRQAAGRGLQLLFYSVGIGQISSEVPQNLSASRPQDRQFILSSKKLLLSDSGFYLCAWSEVGGKGYNEQFFGPGTRLTVL.

V usage is TRBV7-9 and J usage is TRBJ2-7, with 7 bases aligning to TRBD1. The CDR3 sequence is 13 residues long. Germline V CDR1 and CDR2: SEHNR, FQNEAQ (reference sequence). After removal of 3 bases from V and 9 bases from J, the junction contained 8 bases not matched to a gene. The CDR3 sequence is CASSLGQLWGQYF. The CDR3 DNA is TGTGCCAGCAGCTTGGGACAGCTCTGGGGGCAGTACTTC.

The V gene is TRBV19, the J gene TRBJ1-5; tentative D call: TRBD1 (6 bases). CDR3 size: 15 residues. Trimming left V 6 bases short and J 1 base short, with 13 bases between. Germline CDR1 reads LNHDA; CDR2 reads SQIVND (reference sequence). CDR3 sequence (DNA): TGTGCCAGTAGCCTGGACAGAGTAAGCAATCAGCCCCAGCATTTT. Protein sequence: CASSLDRVSNQPQHF.

The chain links TRBV9 to TRBJ2-1; D ambiguous. Germline V gene data show CDR1 as SGDLS and CDR2 as YYNGEE. Trimming removed 3 bases from V and 4 bases from J, with 14 bases in between. This CDR3 spans 15 amino acids. CDR3: CASSAGSPGYNEQFF. The DNA of the CDR3 is TGTGCCAGCAGCGCCGGGTCACCCGGGTACAATGAGCAGTTCTTC.

This clone has only one observation. The genes are TRBV18 and TRBJ1-1; 8 nucleotides line up with TRBD1. V gave up 4 bases and J gave up 1 base; unmatched junction bases: 5. The CDR3 is 15 residues long. Germline loops: CDR1 KGHSH, CDR2 LQKENI. The CDR3 coding sequence is TGTGCCAGCTCACAGGTCGGACAGGGGAACACTGAAGCTTTCTTT. Translated: CASSQVGQGNTEAFF.

The chain is built from TRBV7-9 and TRBJ2-1; 9 bases map to TRBD2. Germline CDR1 SEHNR, CDR2 FQNEAQ (reference sequence). This CDR3 has 18 residues. Trimming took 6 bases from V and 0 from J; bases not matched to a gene: 12. CDR3 in amino acids: CASSPLSGGLRSYNEQFF. The CDR3 DNA reads TGTGCCAGCAGTCCTCTTAGCGGGGGCTTACGCTCCTACAATGAGCAGTTCTTC.

The gene calls are TRBV5-8 and TRBJ2-3; 8 nucleotides agree with TRBD1. The CDR3 covers 14 residues. Trimming cost V 0 bases and J 8 bases; bases outside gene matches: 5. Per germline, CDR1 SGHTS and CDR2 YDEGEE. The CDR3 DNA reads TGTGCCAGCAGCTTGGAAGCCAGGGGGCTTACGCAGTATTTT. It translates to CASSLEARGLTQYF.

The genes are TRBV11-2 and TRBJ2-4; the match to TRBD2 covers 11 bases. Per the germline V gene, CDR1 is SGHAT and CDR2 is FQNNGV. The CDR3 covers 14 residues. The V gene end was trimmed by 8 bases and the J gene end by 8 bases; junction bases not matched to a gene: 8. CDR3: CASGLSGGGDIQYF. Here the CDR3 DNA reads TGTGCCAGCGGTCTTAGCGGGGGGGGTGACATTCAGTACTTC.

This clone has only one observation. The rearrangement uses TRBV11-3 and TRBJ2-3, with TRBD2 as a possible D gene (7 bases). The germline V gene has CDR1 SGHNT and CDR2 YENEEA. The CDR3 consists of 14 residues. V lost 4 bases, J lost 5 bases, and 13 bases lay in between. CDR3 loop: CASSSSGGRDTQYF. The CDR3 DNA sequence: TGTGCCAGCAGCTCGTCGGGGGGCCGAGATACGCAGTATTTT.

V is TRBV10-3 and J is TRBJ1-2; possible D gene TRBD1, 5 bases. The length of the CDR3 is 16 residues. Germline CDR1 ENHRY, CDR2 SYGVKD. Trimming pared 10 bases from V and 4 bases from J, leaving 25 bases between. The DNA for the CDR3 is TGTGCCACCCCCCGCCCTGTTCTGGGGGAGGGCTATGGCTACACCTTC. Translated, it gives CATPRPVLGEGYGYTF.

This sequence joins TRBV2 and TRBJ1-2; D is undetermined. Trimming left V 4 bases short and J 5 bases short, with 17 bases between. The CDR3 covers 15 residues. Germline-derived CDR1 and CDR2 are SNHLY and FYNNEI. Written as DNA, the CDR3 is TGTGCCAGCAGTGGTCAGGTCCCTACCGTATATGGCTACACCTTC. It specifies CASSGQVPTVYGYTF. The whole variable domain, remainder taken from reference TRBV2 and TRBJ1-2, is EPEVTQTPSHQVTQMGQEVILRCVPISNHLYFYWYRQILGQKVEFLVSFYNNEISEKSEIFDDQFSVERPDGSNFTLKIRSTKLEDSAMYFCASSGQVPTVYGYTFGSGTRLTVV.